This T cell receptor (beta chain) was profiled in a study of regulatory dendritic cells for organ transplantation. Study information: On day 6, the dendritic cells were exposed to LPS.

Findings and caveats of the study: Naive CD4+ and CD8+ repertoires were highly diverse; memory CD8+ was most oligoclonal. Of resting T cell subsets, memory CD8+ had the most alloreactive clonotypes.

Losses at the gene ends were 5 bases for V and 3 bases for J; bases not matched to a gene: 11. Germline V gene lookup returns CDR1 SGHAT and CDR2 FQNNGV. The CDR3 extends over 16 amino acids. Sorted subsets were CFSE-labeled and cultured roughly 5 days with allogeneic dendritic cells. Naive CD45RA+ and memory CD45RO+ CD4+ or CD8+ T cells were FACS-sorted. Method: immunoSEQ multiplex PCR; TCRdb's copy keeps in-frame clones and lacks some. The sample carries fewer than 8,500 clones, about 70% recorded once. Turning to this clone: As yet, its antigen is unknown.

This chain uses TRBV11-2 with TRBJ2-3; 7 bases agree with TRBD1. The clonotype originates from a human donor in good health. The sequenced sample consisted of memory CD4+ T cells from blood cultured with dendritic cells. As to subset: CD45RO+ memory T cells. Written as DNA, the CDR3 is TGTGCCAGCAGCGCCCGAAGACAGGGAAGAACAGATACGCAGTATTTT. Amino acid sequence: CASSARRQGRTDTQYF.